This entry lists 10 T cell receptor beta chains sequenced from one sample in a study of human T cells and chemical hapten exposure. Using its own MiXCR run on the RACE reads, TCRdb lists one record per CDR3 protein. The sample comprises roughly 180,000 distinct CDR3 sequences, approximately 20% of which are singletons, and 6% to 8% rests with the top ten. As for time point: patch test 1, 2 weeks after DPC sensitization. Treatment of the sample: therapeutic diphenylcyclopropenone sensitization with weekly scalp DPC. The sequenced sample was whole blood, obtained in connection with sensitization to the hapten diphenylcyclopropenone (DPC). All receptors come from a woman between 50 and 59 years old with alopecia areata. Some clones in this sample may be carry-over from other donors' samples.

This clonotype was counted between two and nine times. Compared with germline, one end of the junction differs, possibly owing to a read error. The chain joins TRBV7-9 to TRBJ2-1, with 9 bases identical to TRBD2. The CDR3 has 14 amino acids. CDR1 is SEHNR, CDR2 FQNEAQ, per germline (reference sequence). The CDR3 DNA is TGTGCCAGCAGCTTATGGCGGGAGGGGCCCCTCTTTCTCTTC. Its protein is CASSLWREGPLFLF.

This sequence joins TRBV28 and TRBJ2-1, with unresolved D. The germline V and J ends were trimmed by 3 bases and 1 base, with 4 bases remaining between them. The CDR3 is 13 amino acids. The V gene's germline CDR1 is MDHEN and CDR2 SYDVKM. The CDR3 sequence is CASSFQSYNEQFF. DNA of the CDR3: TGTGCCAGCAGTTTTCAGTCCTACAATGAGCAGTTCTTC.

This chain links TRBV20-1 with TRBJ2-7; TRBD2 is a possible D gene (6 bases). V was clipped by 3 bases and J by 0 bases, with 12 bases between them. Per the germline V gene, CDR1 is DFQATT and CDR2 is SNEGSKA (reference sequence). This CDR3 has 14 residues. The CDR3 sequence is CSARRDSGSYEQYF. The CDR3, as DNA: TGCAGTGCTAGGAGGGACTCAGGCTCCTACGAGCAGTACTTC.

This clonotype was detected many times. The chain couples TRBV20-1 to TRBJ2-7; 11 nucleotides line up with TRBD2. The CDR3 has 12 amino acids. Germline V CDR1 and CDR2: DFQATT, SNEGSKA (reference sequence). CDR3 DNA sequence: TGCATGGGGACTAGCGGTACCTACGAGCAGTACTTC. Translation: CMGTSGTYEQYF.

In its sample, this clonotype was seen a few times. This chain uses TRBV3-1 with TRBJ2-3; D ambiguous. CDR1 is LGHDT and CDR2 is YNNKEL in the germline V gene (reference sequence). V dropped 0 bases and J dropped 5 bases, with 9 bases sitting between them. The CDR3 has 14 residues. The CDR3 sequence is CASSQEVSVDTQYF. CDR3 in DNA: TGTGCCAGCAGCCAAGAAGTGAGTGTAGATACGCAGTATTTT.

This clonotype was seen only a few times. CDR3 in amino acids: CASTRAGSTDTQYF. The DNA for the CDR3 is TGTGCCAGCACCCGAGCGGGAAGCACAGATACGCAGTATTTT. The chain is built from TRBV7-9 and TRBJ2-3; TRBD2 matches 7 bases. V was pared by 7 bases and J by 0 bases, with 4 bases of the junction left unmatched. Germline V lookup: CDR1 SEHNR, CDR2 FQNEAQ (reference sequence). CDR3 length equals 14 residues.

This chain links TRBV27 with TRBJ2-7; TRBD1 might be the D (6 bases). From germline, CDR1 is MNHEY and CDR2 SMNVEV (reference sequence). CDR3 length: 16 residues. Trimming took off 2 bases at V and 2 bases at J, with 16 bases between the two ends. This CDR3 is CASSLVRGTPPYEQYF. CDR3 bases: TGTGCCAGCAGTTTAGTCCGAGGGACACCCCCCTACGAGCAGTACTTC.

A few counts support this clonotype. The V and J genes are TRBV5-4 and TRBJ2-1; TRBD1 might be the D (7 bases). Germline V gives CDR1 SGHNT, CDR2 YYREEE (reference sequence). V shed 1 base and J shed 4 bases, with 15 bases lying between them. This CDR3 spans 16 amino acids. The CDR3 reads CASSLFRGALYNEQFF. The CDR3, as DNA: TGTGCCAGCAGCTTGTTCAGGGGGGCGCTTTACAATGAGCAGTTCTTC.

The genes are TRBV27 and TRBJ2-7, with 8 bases fitting TRBD1. V gave up 3 bases and J gave up 6 bases; unmatched junction bases: 7. CDR1 MNHEY and CDR2 SMNVEV come from the germline V gene (reference sequence). The CDR3 is 14 amino acids. DNA of the CDR3: TGTGCCAGCAGTTTCAGGCAGGGGGCTGGCGAGCAGTACTTC. As protein: CASSFRQGAGEQYF.

The chain joins TRBV9 to TRBJ2-1, with D perhaps matching TRBD2 (6 bases). The CDR3 extends over 16 amino acids. V was trimmed by 0 bases and J by 5 bases, leaving 15 bases between them. CDR1 is SGDLS and CDR2 is YYNGEE in the germline V gene. The CDR3 here is CASSVAPGLGDNEQFF. The CDR3 DNA reads TGTGCCAGCAGCGTAGCACCGGGACTGGGCGACAATGAGCAGTTCTTC.